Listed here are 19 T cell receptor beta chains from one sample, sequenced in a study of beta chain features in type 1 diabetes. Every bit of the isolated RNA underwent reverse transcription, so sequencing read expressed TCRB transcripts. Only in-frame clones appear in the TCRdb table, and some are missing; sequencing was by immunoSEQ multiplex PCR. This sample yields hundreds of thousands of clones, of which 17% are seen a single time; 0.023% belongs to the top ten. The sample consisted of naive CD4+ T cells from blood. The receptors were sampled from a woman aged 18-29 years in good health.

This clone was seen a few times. For the CDR3, the DNA is TGTGCCAGCAGCCGGGGACGCTCTGGAAACACCATATATTTT. It yields the protein CASSRGRSGNTIYF. The chain joins TRBV14 to TRBJ1-3; a weak D match, TRBD1 (5 bases). The CDR3 length is 14 residues. With 4 bases removed from V and 0 bases from J, the gap between germline ends came to 7 bases. Germline CDR1 SGHDN, CDR2 FVKESK. The complete variable domain, with remaining parts taken from reference TRBV14 and TRBJ1-3, reads EAGVTQFPSHSVIEKGQTVTLRCDPISGHDNLYWYRRVMGKEIKFLLHFVKESKQDESGMPNNRFLAERTGGTYSTLKVQPAELEDSGVYFCASSRGRSGNTIYFGEGSWLTVV.

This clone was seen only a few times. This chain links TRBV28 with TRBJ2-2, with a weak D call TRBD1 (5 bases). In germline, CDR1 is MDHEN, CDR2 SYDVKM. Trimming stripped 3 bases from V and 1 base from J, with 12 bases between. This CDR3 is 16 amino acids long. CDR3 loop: CASSFGKTENTGELFF. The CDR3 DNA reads TGTGCCAGCAGTTTTGGGAAGACAGAGAACACCGGGGAGCTGTTTTTT.

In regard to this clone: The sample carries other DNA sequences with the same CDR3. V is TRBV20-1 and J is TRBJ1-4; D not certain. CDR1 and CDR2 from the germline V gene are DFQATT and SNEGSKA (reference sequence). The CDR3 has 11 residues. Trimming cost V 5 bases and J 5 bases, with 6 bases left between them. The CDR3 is CSAGQNEKLFF. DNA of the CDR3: TGCAGTGCTGGCCAGAATGAAAAACTGTTTTTT.

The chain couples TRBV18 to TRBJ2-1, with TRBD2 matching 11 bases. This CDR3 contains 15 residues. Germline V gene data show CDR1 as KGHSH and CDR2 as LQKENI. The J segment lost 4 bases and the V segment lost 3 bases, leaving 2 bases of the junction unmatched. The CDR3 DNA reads TGTGCCAGCTCACCGGGACTAGCGGAATACAATGAGCAGTTCTTC. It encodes CASSPGLAEYNEQFF.

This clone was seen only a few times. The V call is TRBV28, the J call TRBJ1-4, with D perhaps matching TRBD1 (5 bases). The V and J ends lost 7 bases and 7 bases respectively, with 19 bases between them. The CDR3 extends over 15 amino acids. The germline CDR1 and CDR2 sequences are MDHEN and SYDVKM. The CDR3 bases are TGTGCCAGCAAGAAGCCGGGGGTCTTGAGTGAAAAACTGTTTTTT. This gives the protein CASKKPGVLSEKLFF.

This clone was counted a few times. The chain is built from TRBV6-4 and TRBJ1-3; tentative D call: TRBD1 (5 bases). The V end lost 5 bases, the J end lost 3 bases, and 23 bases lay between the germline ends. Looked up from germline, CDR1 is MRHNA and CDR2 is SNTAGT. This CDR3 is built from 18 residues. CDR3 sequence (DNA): TGTGCCAGCAGTCCAGTGTCCAGGATCGACAGATTTGGAAACACCATATATTTT. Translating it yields CASSPVSRIDRFGNTIYF.

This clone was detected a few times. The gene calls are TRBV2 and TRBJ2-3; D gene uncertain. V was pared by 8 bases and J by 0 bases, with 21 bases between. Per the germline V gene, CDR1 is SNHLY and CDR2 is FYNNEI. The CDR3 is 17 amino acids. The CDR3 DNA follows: TGTGCCAGCTTATCGGAAAGGGCCGCCCCTAGCACAGATACGCAGTATTTT. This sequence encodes CASLSERAAPSTDTQYF.

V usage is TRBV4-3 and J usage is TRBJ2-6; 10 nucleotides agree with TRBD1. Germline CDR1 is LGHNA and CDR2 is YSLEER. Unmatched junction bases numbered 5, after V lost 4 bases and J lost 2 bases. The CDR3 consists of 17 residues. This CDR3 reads CASSPGQGPAGANVLTF. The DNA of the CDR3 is TGCGCCAGCAGCCCGGGACAGGGGCCGGCTGGGGCCAACGTCCTGACTTTC.

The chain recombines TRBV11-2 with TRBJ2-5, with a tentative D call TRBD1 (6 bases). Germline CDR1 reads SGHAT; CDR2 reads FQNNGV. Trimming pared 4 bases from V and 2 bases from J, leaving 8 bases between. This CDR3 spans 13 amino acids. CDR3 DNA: TGTGCCAGCAGCTGGGGGCGACAAGAGACCCAGTACTTC. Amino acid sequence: CASSWGRQETQYF.

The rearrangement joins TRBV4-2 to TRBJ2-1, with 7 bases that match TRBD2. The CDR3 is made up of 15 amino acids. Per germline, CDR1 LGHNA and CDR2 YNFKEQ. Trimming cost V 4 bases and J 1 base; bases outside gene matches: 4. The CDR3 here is CASSPGGWSYNEQFF. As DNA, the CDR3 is TGTGCCAGCAGCCCCGGGGGGTGGTCCTACAATGAGCAGTTCTTC.

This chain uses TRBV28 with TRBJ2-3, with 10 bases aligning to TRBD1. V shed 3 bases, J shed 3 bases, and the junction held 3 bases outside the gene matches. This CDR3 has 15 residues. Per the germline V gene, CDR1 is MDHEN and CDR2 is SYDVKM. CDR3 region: CASSFRGQGTDTQYF. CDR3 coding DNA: TGTGCCAGCAGTTTTCGGGGACAGGGGACAGATACGCAGTATTTT.

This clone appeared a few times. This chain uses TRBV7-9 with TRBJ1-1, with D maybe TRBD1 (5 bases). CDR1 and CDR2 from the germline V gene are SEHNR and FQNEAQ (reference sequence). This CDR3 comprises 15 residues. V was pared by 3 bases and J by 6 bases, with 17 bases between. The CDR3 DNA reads TGTGCCAGCAGCTTTCTGCTCCAGGGACGGGCTGAAGCTTTCTTT. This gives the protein CASSFLLQGRAEAFF.

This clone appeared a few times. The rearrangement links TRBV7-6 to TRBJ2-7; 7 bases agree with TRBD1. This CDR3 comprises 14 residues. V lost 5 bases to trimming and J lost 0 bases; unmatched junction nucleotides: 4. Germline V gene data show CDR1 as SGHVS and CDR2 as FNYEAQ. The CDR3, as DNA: TGTGCCAGCAGCATAAGGGACAGCTCCTACGAGCAGTACTTC. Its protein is CASSIRDSSYEQYF.

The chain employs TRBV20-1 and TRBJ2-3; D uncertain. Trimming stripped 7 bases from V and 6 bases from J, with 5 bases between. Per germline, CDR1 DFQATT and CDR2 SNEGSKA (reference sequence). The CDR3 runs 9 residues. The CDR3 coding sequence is TGCAGTGACGGGGATACGCAGTATTTT. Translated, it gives CSDGDTQYF.

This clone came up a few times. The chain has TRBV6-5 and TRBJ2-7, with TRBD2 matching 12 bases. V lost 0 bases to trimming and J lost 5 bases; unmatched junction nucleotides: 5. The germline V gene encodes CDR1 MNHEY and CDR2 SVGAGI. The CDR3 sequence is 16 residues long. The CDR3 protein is CASSYSRLAGVHEQYF. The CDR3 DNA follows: TGTGCCAGCAGTTACTCGCGACTAGCGGGAGTCCACGAGCAGTACTTC.

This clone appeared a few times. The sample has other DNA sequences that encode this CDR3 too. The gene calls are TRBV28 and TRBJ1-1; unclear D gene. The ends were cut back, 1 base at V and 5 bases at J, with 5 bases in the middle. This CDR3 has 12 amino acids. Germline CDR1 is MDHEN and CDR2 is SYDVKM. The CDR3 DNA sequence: TGTGCCAGCAGTTTATTTGGGACTGAAGCTTTCTTT. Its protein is CASSLFGTEAFF.

In DNA form, the CDR3 reads TGTGCCAGCAGCAACACAGGGAACTCTGGAAACACCATATATTTT. The encoded protein is CASSNTGNSGNTIYF. The J gene is TRBJ1-3, the V gene TRBV9; the D gene is possibly TRBD1 (6 bases). The CDR3 length is 15 residues. Germline-derived CDR1 and CDR2 are SGDLS and YYNGEE. With 4 bases removed from V and 0 bases from J, the gap between germline ends came to 11 bases.

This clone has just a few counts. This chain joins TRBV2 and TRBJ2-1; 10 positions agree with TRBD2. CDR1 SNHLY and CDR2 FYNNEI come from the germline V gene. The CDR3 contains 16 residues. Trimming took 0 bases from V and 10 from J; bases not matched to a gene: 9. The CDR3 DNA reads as TGTGCCAGCAGTGAAGCGAGGCTAGCGGGAGTGTTGGAGCAGTTCTTC. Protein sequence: CASSEARLAGVLEQFF.

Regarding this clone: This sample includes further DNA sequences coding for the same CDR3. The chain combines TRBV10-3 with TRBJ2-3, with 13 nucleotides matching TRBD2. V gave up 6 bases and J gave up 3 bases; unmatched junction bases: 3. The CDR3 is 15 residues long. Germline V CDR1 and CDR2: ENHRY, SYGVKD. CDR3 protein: CAISGLAGATDTQYF. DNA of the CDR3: TGTGCCATCAGCGGACTAGCGGGGGCGACAGATACGCAGTATTTT.